Reported below is one T cell receptor beta chain. TCR beta CDR3 regions were amplified from RNA transcripts. Carried out on the TCR CDR3, a first-round RT-PCR used the HTBI primer set. In TCRdb, the multiplex PCR reads were re-called with MiXCR into one record per CDR3 protein. The sample lists 730,000 or so distinct CDR3 sequences; about 19% were seen once. The record originates from a study of T cells in Graves' hyperthyroidism and ophthalmopathy. In germline, CDR1 is MNHEY, CDR2 SVGEGT. V was cut by 2 bases and J by 1 base, with 18 bases left in between. The CDR3 spans 18 residues. Material: blood. This TCR was sampled from a woman aged 45-60 years with Graves' hyperthyroidism that later progressed to Graves' ophthalmopathy. V gene TRBV6-2 or TRBV6-3 combines with J gene TRBJ2-1; D is unresolved. The CDR3 here is CASSYPTGLGPSYNEQFF. CDR3 nucleotide sequence: TGTGCCAGCAGTTACCCGACCGGGTTGGGCCCATCCTACAATGAGCAGTTCTTC.